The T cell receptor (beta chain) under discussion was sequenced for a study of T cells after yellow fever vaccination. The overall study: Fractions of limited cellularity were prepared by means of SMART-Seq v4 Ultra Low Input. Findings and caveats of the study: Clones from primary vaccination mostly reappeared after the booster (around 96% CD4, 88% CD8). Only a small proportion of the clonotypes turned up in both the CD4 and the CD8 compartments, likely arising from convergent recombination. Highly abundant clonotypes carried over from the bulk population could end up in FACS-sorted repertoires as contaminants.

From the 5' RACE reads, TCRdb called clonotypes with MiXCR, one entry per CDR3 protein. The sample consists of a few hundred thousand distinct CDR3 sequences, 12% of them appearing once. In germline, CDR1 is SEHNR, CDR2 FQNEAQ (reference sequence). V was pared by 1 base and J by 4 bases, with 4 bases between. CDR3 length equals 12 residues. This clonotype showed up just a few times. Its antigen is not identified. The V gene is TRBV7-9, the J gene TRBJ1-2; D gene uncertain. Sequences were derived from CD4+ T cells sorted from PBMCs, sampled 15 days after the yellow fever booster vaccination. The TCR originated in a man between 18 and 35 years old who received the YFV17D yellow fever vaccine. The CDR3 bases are TGTGCCAGCAGCTTAGAACCCTATGGCTACACCTTC. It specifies CASSLEPYGYTF.